Listed below are T cell receptor beta chains from one sample, sequenced in a study of glioma-infiltrating T cells after dendritic cell vaccination. Here immunoSEQ multiplex PCR was the method, and the copy in TCRdb shows in-frame clones only, minus some. This table holds 110,000 or so clones, around 90% found once. The starting material was blood, obtained after dendritic cell vaccination. The receptor source for this set is a human donor with glioblastoma. Both conserved end residues are part of each CDR3. D genes are given only for firm matches. Expanded clones are given a class, and other clones once, few, many or no size at all.

v_call: TRBV7-3; j_call: TRBJ2-1; cdr3_length: 15; clone_size: NA; d_call: TRBD1; cdr3_aa: CASSWDRGGFNEQFF; cdr3_nt: TGTGCCAGCAGCTGGGACAGGGGTGGGTTCAATGAGCAGTTCTTC
v_call: TRBV5-1; j_call: TRBJ1-1; cdr3_length: 14; clone_size: NA; d_call: NA; cdr3_aa: CASSLTQSNTEAFF; cdr3_nt: TGCGCCAGCAGCTTAACCCAGTCGAACACTGAAGCTTTCTTT
v_call: TRBV27; j_call: TRBJ2-7; cdr3_length: 16; clone_size: NA; d_call: TRBD1; cdr3_aa: CASSGGTGGPSYEQYF; cdr3_nt: TGTGCCAGCAGCGGAGGGACAGGGGGCCCCTCCTACGAGCAGTACTTC
v_call: TRBV29-1; j_call: TRBJ2-2; cdr3_length: 13; clone_size: NA; d_call: TRBD1; cdr3_aa: CSANRGNTGELFF; cdr3_nt: TGCAGCGCAAACAGGGGTAACACCGGGGAGCTGTTTTTT
v_call: TRBV18; j_call: TRBJ2-7; cdr3_length: 15; clone_size: NA; d_call: NA; cdr3_aa: CASSPVRGWVYEQYF; cdr3_nt: TGTGCCAGCTCACCCGTTCGGGGTTGGGTCTACGAGCAGTACTTC
v_call: TRBV30; j_call: TRBJ2-5; cdr3_length: 13; clone_size: NA; d_call: NA; cdr3_aa: CAWSVLGRETQYF; cdr3_nt: TGTGCCTGGAGTGTACTAGGGCGAGAGACCCAGTACTTC
v_call: TRBV7-2; j_call: TRBJ2-7; cdr3_length: 15; clone_size: NA; d_call: TRBD1; cdr3_aa: CASSTRGTVSYEQYF; cdr3_nt: TGTGCCAGCAGCACAAGGGGGACAGTCTCCTACGAGCAGTACTTC
v_call: TRBV7-3; j_call: TRBJ2-2; cdr3_length: 14; clone_size: NA; d_call: NA; cdr3_aa: CASSSVGISGELFF; cdr3_nt: TGTGCCAGCAGCTCCGTCGGGATATCCGGGGAGCTGTTTTTT
v_call: TRBV9; j_call: TRBJ2-1; cdr3_length: 14; clone_size: NA; d_call: TRBD2; cdr3_aa: CASRLTSGNHEQFF; cdr3_nt: TGTGCCAGCCGGTTGACTAGCGGGAATCATGAGCAGTTCTTC
v_call: TRBV5-1; j_call: TRBJ2-7; cdr3_length: 16; clone_size: NA; d_call: TRBD1; cdr3_aa: CASSLGDSSGISEQYF; cdr3_nt: TGCGCCAGCAGCTTGGGGGACAGCTCTGGGATATCCGAGCAGTACTTC
v_call: TRBV20-1; j_call: TRBJ2-7; cdr3_length: 11; clone_size: NA; d_call: NA; cdr3_aa: CSAGASYEQYF; cdr3_nt: TGCAGTGCTGGGGCGTCCTACGAGCAGTACTTC
v_call: TRBV5-1; j_call: TRBJ2-3; cdr3_length: 15; clone_size: NA; d_call: NA; cdr3_aa: CASSQGGPSTDTQYF; cdr3_nt: TGCGCCAGCAGCCAGGGAGGACCTAGCACAGATACGCAGTATTTT
v_call: TRBV5-4; j_call: TRBJ2-1; cdr3_length: 16; clone_size: NA; d_call: NA; cdr3_aa: CASSRGGQGAYNEQFF; cdr3_nt: TGTGCCAGCAGCCGGGGGGGACAGGGTGCTTACAATGAGCAGTTCTTC
v_call: TRBV29-1; j_call: TRBJ2-1; cdr3_length: 12; clone_size: NA; d_call: TRBD2; cdr3_aa: CSVAGGPNEQFF; cdr3_nt: TGCAGCGTAGCGGGGGGGCCTAATGAGCAGTTCTTC
v_call: TRBV25-1; j_call: TRBJ1-3; cdr3_length: 14; clone_size: NA; d_call: NA; cdr3_aa: CASSGEGSGNTIYF; cdr3_nt: TGTGCCAGCAGTGGTGAGGGCTCTGGAAACACCATATATTTT
v_call: TRBV2; j_call: TRBJ1-1; cdr3_length: 14; clone_size: once; d_call: NA; cdr3_aa: CASSYSQGNTEAFF; cdr3_nt: TGTGCCAGCAGCTATTCCCAGGGGAACACTGAAGCTTTCTTT
v_call: TRBV11-2; j_call: TRBJ2-7; cdr3_length: 15; clone_size: NA; d_call: NA; cdr3_aa: CASSLGDSALYEQYF; cdr3_nt: TGTGCCAGCAGCCTTGGTGACTCAGCGCTTTACGAGCAGTACTTC
v_call: TRBV5-1; j_call: TRBJ1-2; cdr3_length: 13; clone_size: few; d_call: TRBD1; cdr3_aa: CASSRDREYGYTF; cdr3_nt: TGCGCCAGCAGCCGGGACAGGGAATATGGCTACACCTTC
v_call: TRBV13; j_call: TRBJ1-3; cdr3_length: 13; clone_size: NA; d_call: NA; cdr3_aa: CASSLGLGNTIYF; cdr3_nt: TGTGCCAGCAGCTTAGGTCTGGGAAACACCATATATTTT
v_call: TRBV2; j_call: TRBJ2-5; cdr3_length: 13; clone_size: NA; d_call: NA; cdr3_aa: CASSDFSQETQYF; cdr3_nt: TGTGCCAGCAGTGATTTCAGTCAAGAGACCCAGTACTTC
v_call: TRBV11-3; j_call: TRBJ2-7; cdr3_length: 14; clone_size: NA; d_call: NA; cdr3_aa: CASSAMEASRGQYF; cdr3_nt: TGTGCCAGCAGCGCTATGGAGGCCTCCCGCGGGCAGTACTTC
v_call: TRBV5-1; j_call: TRBJ2-7; cdr3_length: 13; clone_size: NA; d_call: NA; cdr3_aa: CASSPTVSYEQYF; cdr3_nt: TGCGCCAGCAGCCCCACGGTGTCCTACGAGCAGTACTTC
v_call: TRBV29-1; j_call: TRBJ2-7; cdr3_length: 13; clone_size: few; d_call: NA; cdr3_aa: CSVEVSGLYEQYF; cdr3_nt: TGCAGCGTTGAAGTGTCAGGGTTGTACGAGCAGTACTTC
v_call: TRBV9; j_call: TRBJ2-7; cdr3_length: 15; clone_size: NA; d_call: TRBD1; cdr3_aa: CASSVAGQGPYEQYF; cdr3_nt: TGTGCCAGCAGCGTAGCTGGACAGGGCCCCTACGAGCAGTACTTC
v_call: TRBV4-1; j_call: TRBJ2-1; cdr3_length: 16; clone_size: NA; d_call: TRBD1; cdr3_aa: CASSHIGQGAYNEQFF; cdr3_nt: TGCGCCAGCAGCCACATAGGACAGGGGGCTTACAATGAGCAGTTCTTC
v_call: TRBV5-1; j_call: TRBJ2-1; cdr3_length: 15; clone_size: NA; d_call: TRBD2; cdr3_aa: CASSSGTSPPNEQFF; cdr3_nt: TGCGCCAGCAGTTCCGGGACTAGCCCACCCAATGAGCAGTTCTTC
v_call: TRBV29-1; j_call: TRBJ1-2; cdr3_length: 14; clone_size: NA; d_call: TRBD1; cdr3_aa: CSVEGGQANYGYTF; cdr3_nt: TGCAGCGTTGAAGGGGGACAGGCTAACTATGGCTACACCTTC
v_call: TRBV6-6; j_call: TRBJ2-7; cdr3_length: 14; clone_size: NA; d_call: TRBD2; cdr3_aa: CASSKTSGGYEQYF; cdr3_nt: TGTGCCAGCAGTAAGACTAGCGGGGGTTACGAGCAGTACTTC
v_call: TRBV30; j_call: TRBJ2-4; cdr3_length: 16; clone_size: once; d_call: TRBD2; cdr3_aa: CAWSVPAGVAKNIQYF; cdr3_nt: TGTGCCTGGAGTGTACCCGCGGGGGTAGCCAAAAACATTCAGTACTTC
v_call: TRBV6-1; j_call: TRBJ2-1; cdr3_length: 17; clone_size: NA; d_call: TRBD1; cdr3_aa: CASSGRGTGQGWNEQFF; cdr3_nt: TGTGCCAGCAGTGGAAGGGGAACGGGACAGGGGTGGAATGAGCAGTTCTTC
v_call: TRBV5-4; j_call: TRBJ2-1; cdr3_length: 14; clone_size: NA; d_call: TRBD1; cdr3_aa: CASSSGGRYNEQFF; cdr3_nt: TGTGCCAGCAGCTCAGGGGGCCGATACAATGAGCAGTTCTTC
v_call: TRBV6-4; j_call: TRBJ1-2; cdr3_length: 16; clone_size: NA; d_call: TRBD1; cdr3_aa: CASTDLGRTGNYGYTF; cdr3_nt: TGTGCCAGCACTGACTTAGGACGGACAGGTAACTATGGCTACACCTTC
v_call: TRBV5-4; j_call: TRBJ1-2; cdr3_length: 16; clone_size: NA; d_call: TRBD1; cdr3_aa: CASSEGRDRINYGYTF; cdr3_nt: TGTGCCAGCAGCGAGGGCCGGGACAGGATTAACTATGGCTACACCTTC
v_call: TRBV5-1; j_call: TRBJ2-7; cdr3_length: 13; clone_size: once; d_call: NA; cdr3_aa: CASSLTRSSEQYF; cdr3_nt: TGCGCCAGCAGCTTGACTAGGTCCTCCGAGCAGTACTTC
v_call: TRBV10-3; j_call: TRBJ1-2; cdr3_length: 14; clone_size: NA; d_call: TRBD1; cdr3_aa: CAISDLTGYYGYTF; cdr3_nt: TGTGCCATCAGTGACCTGACAGGGTATTATGGCTACACCTTC
v_call: TRBV15; j_call: TRBJ1-1; cdr3_length: 14; clone_size: NA; d_call: NA; cdr3_aa: CATSRVGGIAEAFF; cdr3_nt: TGTGCCACCAGCAGAGTCGGGGGGATCGCTGAAGCTTTCTTT
v_call: TRBV18; j_call: TRBJ1-1; cdr3_length: 15; clone_size: NA; d_call: TRBD1; cdr3_aa: CASSPQGTGNTEAFF; cdr3_nt: TGTGCCAGCTCACCACAAGGGACAGGGAACACTGAAGCTTTCTTT
v_call: TRBV18; j_call: TRBJ2-2; cdr3_length: 16; clone_size: NA; d_call: TRBD2; cdr3_aa: CASSPTTSDLTGELFF; cdr3_nt: TGTGCCAGCTCACCTACGACTAGCGATCTCACCGGGGAGCTGTTTTTT
v_call: TRBV6-1; j_call: TRBJ2-7; cdr3_length: 14; clone_size: NA; d_call: TRBD1; cdr3_aa: CASSRQGADYEQYF; cdr3_nt: TGTGCCAGCAGTAGACAGGGGGCGGACTACGAGCAGTACTTC
v_call: TRBV10-3; j_call: TRBJ2-1; cdr3_length: 13; clone_size: NA; d_call: NA; cdr3_aa: CAISDYEIREQFF; cdr3_nt: TGTGCCATCAGCGATTACGAGATTCGTGAGCAGTTCTTC
v_call: TRBV6-5; j_call: TRBJ1-2; cdr3_length: 13; clone_size: few; d_call: TRBD1; cdr3_aa: CASSSTPGQGGTF; cdr3_nt: TGTGCCAGCAGTTCCACTCCCGGACAGGGTGGCACCTTC
v_call: TRBV6-1; j_call: TRBJ1-3; cdr3_length: 13; clone_size: NA; d_call: NA; cdr3_aa: CASISGFRNTIYF; cdr3_nt: TGTGCCAGCATTTCCGGGTTCAGAAACACCATATATTTT
v_call: TRBV27; j_call: TRBJ1-6; cdr3_length: 14; clone_size: NA; d_call: NA; cdr3_aa: CASSFSSYNSPLHF; cdr3_nt: TGTGCCAGCAGTTTCAGCTCCTATAATTCACCCCTCCACTTT
v_call: TRBV5-1; j_call: TRBJ1-6; cdr3_length: 15; clone_size: NA; d_call: TRBD1; cdr3_aa: CASSQGTGVDSPLHF; cdr3_nt: TGCGCCAGCAGCCAGGGGACAGGGGTGGATTCACCCCTCCACTTT
v_call: TRBV30; j_call: TRBJ2-3; cdr3_length: 16; clone_size: NA; d_call: TRBD2; cdr3_aa: CAWSKPSGGSPDTQYF; cdr3_nt: TGTGCCTGGAGTAAACCTAGCGGGGGGTCACCAGATACGCAGTATTTT
v_call: TRBV12-2; j_call: TRBJ2-7; cdr3_length: 15; clone_size: NA; d_call: NA; cdr3_aa: CASRLNSSPLYEQYF; cdr3_nt: TGTGCAAGTCGCTTAAATAGTAGTCCGCTCTACGAGCAGTACTTC
v_call: TRBV7-2; j_call: TRBJ1-3; cdr3_length: 16; clone_size: NA; d_call: NA; cdr3_aa: CASSLAGTMGGNTIYF; cdr3_nt: TGTGCCAGCAGCTTAGCCGGGACAATGGGAGGAAACACCATATATTTT
v_call: TRBV30; j_call: TRBJ2-5; cdr3_length: 14; clone_size: few; d_call: TRBD2; cdr3_aa: CAWTVGGGARTQYF; cdr3_nt: TGTGCCTGGACCGTAGGCGGGGGGGCTCGGACCCAGTACTTC
v_call: TRBV6-1; j_call: TRBJ2-7; cdr3_length: 17; clone_size: NA; d_call: TRBD1; cdr3_aa: CASSEGGAGGDTYEQYF; cdr3_nt: TGTGCCAGCAGTGAAGGAGGGGCAGGGGGTGATACCTACGAGCAGTACTTC
v_call: TRBV2; j_call: TRBJ1-1; cdr3_length: 14; clone_size: few; d_call: NA; cdr3_aa: CASSRDTLNTEAFF; cdr3_nt: TGTGCCAGCAGCCGGGACACACTCAACACTGAAGCTTTCTTT
v_call: TRBV6-6; j_call: TRBJ2-7; cdr3_length: 12; clone_size: NA; d_call: TRBD1; cdr3_aa: CASSGTGYEQYF; cdr3_nt: TGTGCCAGCAGTGGGACAGGGTACGAGCAGTACTTC
v_call: TRBV6-5; j_call: TRBJ2-7; cdr3_length: 15; clone_size: NA; d_call: TRBD1; cdr3_aa: CASSYSFSRGQQQYF; cdr3_nt: TGTGCCAGCAGTTACTCGTTTTCGAGGGGGCAACAGCAGTACTTC
v_call: TRBV7-2; j_call: TRBJ2-7; cdr3_length: 15; clone_size: NA; d_call: NA; cdr3_aa: CASSLYARSSYEQYF; cdr3_nt: TGTGCCAGCAGCTTATACGCGAGGAGCTCCTACGAGCAGTACTTC
v_call: TRBV6-1; j_call: TRBJ2-7; cdr3_length: 15; clone_size: NA; d_call: TRBD1; cdr3_aa: CASTSGTGGSYEQYF; cdr3_nt: TGTGCCAGCACCTCCGGGACAGGGGGCTCCTACGAGCAGTACTTC
v_call: TRBV29-1; j_call: TRBJ2-3; cdr3_length: 12; clone_size: NA; d_call: TRBD2; cdr3_aa: CSVREGTDTQYF; cdr3_nt: TGCAGCGTCAGGGAGGGGACAGATACGCAGTATTTT
v_call: TRBV29-1; j_call: TRBJ1-2; cdr3_length: 14; clone_size: NA; d_call: NA; cdr3_aa: CSVDSGVFNYGYTF; cdr3_nt: TGCAGCGTTGATTCGGGGGTTTTTAACTATGGCTACACCTTC